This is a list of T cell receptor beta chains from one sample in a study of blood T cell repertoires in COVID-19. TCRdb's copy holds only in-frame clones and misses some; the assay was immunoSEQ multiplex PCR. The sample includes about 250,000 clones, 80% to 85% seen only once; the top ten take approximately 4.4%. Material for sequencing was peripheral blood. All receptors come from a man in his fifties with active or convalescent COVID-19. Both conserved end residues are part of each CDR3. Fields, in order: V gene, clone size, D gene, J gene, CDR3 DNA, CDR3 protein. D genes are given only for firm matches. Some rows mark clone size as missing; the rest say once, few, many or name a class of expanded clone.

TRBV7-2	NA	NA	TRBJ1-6	TGTGCCAGCAGCACCCACCGGAGCTCCTATAATTCACCCCTCCACTTT	CASSTHRSSYNSPLHF
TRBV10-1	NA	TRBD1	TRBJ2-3	TGCGCCAGCAGTGAGTCCCCTAGAGACAGGGCCCTCGATACGCAGTATTTT	CASSESPRDRALDTQYF
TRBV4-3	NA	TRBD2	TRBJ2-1	TGCGCCAGCAGCCAAGATCCGGGGGGGCATAATGAGCAGTTCTTC	CASSQDPGGHNEQFF
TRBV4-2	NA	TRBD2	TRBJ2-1	TGTGCCAGCAGCCAAGGTGTTGCGGGGGGTAACTCAATCGGCGCCTACAATGAGCAGTTCTTC	CASSQGVAGGNSIGAYNEQFF
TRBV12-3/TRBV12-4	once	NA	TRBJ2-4	TGTGCCAGCAGCGTGGGGGCAGGACTGAGGCACTTC	CASSVGAGLRHF
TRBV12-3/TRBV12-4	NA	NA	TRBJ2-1	TGTGCCAGCAGTTTAGTCCCGCGGGAAGAGCAGTTCTTC	CASSLVPREEQFF
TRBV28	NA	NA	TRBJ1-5	TGTGCCAGCAGGCCCGGGGGGGGGAGTCAGCCCCAGCATTTT	CASRPGGGSQPQHF
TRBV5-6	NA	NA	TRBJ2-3	TGTGCCAGCAGCTTGGGACAACCCACAGATACGCAGTATTTT	CASSLGQPTDTQYF
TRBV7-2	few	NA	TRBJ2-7	TGTGCCAGCAGCAACAGGGCAAGCTCCTACGAGCAGTACTTC	CASSNRASSYEQYF
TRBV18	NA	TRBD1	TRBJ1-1	TGTGCCAGCGCAAAACAGGGGGCCGCTGAAGCTTTCTTT	CASAKQGAAEAFF
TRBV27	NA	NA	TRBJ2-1	TGTGCCAGCAGTTATCACAGGGTAGGCAATGAGCAGTTCTTC	CASSYHRVGNEQFF
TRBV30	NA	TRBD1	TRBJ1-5	TGTGCCTGGAGTCGAAGGACAGGTAGCAATCAGCCCCAGCATTTT	CAWSRRTGSNQPQHF
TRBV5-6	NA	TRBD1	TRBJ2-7	TGTGCCAGCAGCTCGGGGACAGGGTTCCACGAGCAGTACTTC	CASSSGTGFHEQYF
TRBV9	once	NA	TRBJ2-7	TGTGCCAGCAGCCCCGGCGGAGTTACCTACGAGCAGTACTTC	CASSPGGVTYEQYF
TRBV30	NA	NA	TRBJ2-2	TGTGCCTGGAGTAAGGGGGGGCCTCAGGAGCTGTTTTTT	CAWSKGGPQELFF
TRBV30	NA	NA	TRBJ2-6	TGTGCCTGGTTGGGGAGAGGCTCTGGGGCCAACGTCCTGACTTTC	CAWLGRGSGANVLTF
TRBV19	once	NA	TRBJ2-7	TGTGCCAGTAGTGGGGCTGCCCTCTCCTACGAGCAGTACTTC	CASSGAALSYEQYF
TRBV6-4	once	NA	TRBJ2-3	TGTGCCAGCAGTGACGGGACAACAAGACCTAGCACAGATACGCAGTATTTT	CASSDGTTRPSTDTQYF
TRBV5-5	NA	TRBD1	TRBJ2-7	TGTGCCAGCAGCTTCGACAGGGGGGGTTACTTCGAGCAGTACTTC	CASSFDRGGYFEQYF
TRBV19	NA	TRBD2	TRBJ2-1	TGTGCCAGTAGTGCACGACTAGCGGGGGGGTACAATGAGCAGTTCTTC	CASSARLAGGYNEQFF
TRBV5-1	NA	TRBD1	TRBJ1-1	TGCGCCAGCAGCGCTGGGACAGGGGCAGCCCTGCGTGAAGCTTTCTTT	CASSAGTGAALREAFF
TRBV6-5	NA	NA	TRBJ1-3	TGTGCCAGCAGTCAGACAGCTTCTGGAAACACCATATATTTT	CASSQTASGNTIYF
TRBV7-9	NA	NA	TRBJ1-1	TGTGCCAGCAGCTTTTCTAATCGAGGAGAAGCTTTCTTT	CASSFSNRGEAFF
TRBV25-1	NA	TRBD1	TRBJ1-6	TGTGCCAGCAGTGGCCCCGGACAGGATTCACCCCTCCACTTT	CASSGPGQDSPLHF
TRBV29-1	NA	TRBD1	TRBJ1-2	TGCAGCGTTGACGTAGACAGGGCTGGCTACACCTTC	CSVDVDRAGYTF
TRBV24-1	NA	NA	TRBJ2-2	TGTGCCACCAGTAAAGGACAGAACACCGGGGAGCTGTTTTTT	CATSKGQNTGELFF
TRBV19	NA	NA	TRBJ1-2	TGTGCCAGTAGTAAACTACTCGGGGAACGCGGCTACACCTTC	CASSKLLGERGYTF
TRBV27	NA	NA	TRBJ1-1	TGTGCCAGCAGTTTATCGACACCCAACACTGAAGCTTTCTTT	CASSLSTPNTEAFF
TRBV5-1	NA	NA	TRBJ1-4	TGCGCCAGCACCTCGCCCGGGGGGTCCGAAAAACTGTTTTTT	CASTSPGGSEKLFF
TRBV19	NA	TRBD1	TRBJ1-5	TGTGCCAGTAGCAGCCGGGACAGCTATAATCAGCCCCAGCATTTT	CASSSRDSYNQPQHF
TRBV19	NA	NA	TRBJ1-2	TGTGCCAGTAAGCCCCCCTTGAGGGAAGCTAACTATGGCTACACCTTC	CASKPPLREANYGYTF
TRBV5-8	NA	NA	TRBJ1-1	TGTGCCAGCAGCTCCCCCCTACTTGAAGCTTTCTTT	CASSSPLLEAFF
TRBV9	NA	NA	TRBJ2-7	TGTGCCAGCAGCCCCACCGGGGGCGAGCAGTACTTC	CASSPTGGEQYF
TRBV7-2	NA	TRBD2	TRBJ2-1	TGTGCCAGCAGCCGGACTAGCGGGGGAAACAATGAGCAGTTCTTC	CASSRTSGGNNEQFF
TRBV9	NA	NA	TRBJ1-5	TGTGCCAGCAGCAAAGCTCAGACAGCTCATAGCAATCAGCCCCAGCATTTT	CASSKAQTAHSNQPQHF
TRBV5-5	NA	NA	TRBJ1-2	TGTGCCAGCAGCTTGAGCGCAGGGGCGGTCTATGGCTACACCTTC	CASSLSAGAVYGYTF
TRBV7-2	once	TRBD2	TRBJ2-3	TGTGCCAGCAGCTTCTCGGGGGGGCCAGATACGCAGTATTTT	CASSFSGGPDTQYF
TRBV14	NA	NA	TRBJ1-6	TGTGCCAGCAGCCAAACGGGAGGGAGCGCACCCCTCCACTTT	CASSQTGGSAPLHF
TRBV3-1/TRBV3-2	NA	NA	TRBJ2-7	TGTGCCAGCAGCCAAGATCGCCTTGGGGGGGCTGATCCCTACGAGCAGTACTTC	CASSQDRLGGADPYEQYF
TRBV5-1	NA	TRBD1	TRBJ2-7	TGCGCCAGCAGCAAATGGGACAGGGCCTACGAGCAGTACTTC	CASSKWDRAYEQYF
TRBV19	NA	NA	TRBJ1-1	TGTGCCAGTAGCACTTACGAGTCCACTGAAGCTTTCTTT	CASSTYESTEAFF
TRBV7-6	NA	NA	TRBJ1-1	TGTGCCAGCAGCCCCTCCAGGGGAAACACTGAAGCTTTCTTT	CASSPSRGNTEAFF
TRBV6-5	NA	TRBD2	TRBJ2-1	TGTGCCAGCAGTTACTCGGCGCGGGGGGGTAAAAATGAGCAGTTCTTC	CASSYSARGGKNEQFF
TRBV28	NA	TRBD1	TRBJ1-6	TGTGCCAGCAGTCCTAGGACAGGGGTTGATTCACCCCTCCACTTT	CASSPRTGVDSPLHF
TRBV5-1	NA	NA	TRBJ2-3	TGCGCCAGCAGCCTGGGGGCGGGGGTCCGCACAGATACGCAGTATTTT	CASSLGAGVRTDTQYF
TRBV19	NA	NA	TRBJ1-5	TGTGCCAGTAGTATAGATTCCCTAATGGGGGCTGGCAATCAGCCCCAGCATTTT	CASSIDSLMGAGNQPQHF